The rows below give T cell receptor beta chains drawn from one sample of a study of T cell changes during pregnancy in multiple sclerosis. Data came from immunoSEQ multiplex PCR; TCRdb stores just in-frame clones and leaves some out. The sample gives tens of thousands of clones, less than 95% of which show up once; approximately 0.58% is in the top ten. The sequenced sample was peripheral blood, obtained in the third trimester of pregnancy. These receptors all stem from a female donor with multiple sclerosis, enrolled in a pregnancy study. Both conserved end residues are part of each CDR3. The D gene is left open where the match is weak. Only part of the rows carry a size: once, few, many, or a class if the clone is expanded.

TRBD2	.	TRBJ2-2	TRBV6-5	TGTGCCAGCAGACTTAGCGGGGGGGCTTCCGGGGAGCTGTTTTTT	CASRLSGGASGELFF
.	.	TRBJ1-1	TRBV6-1	TGTGCCAGCAGTGAAGGGACAGTGCCCGGGACTGAAGCTTTCTTT	CASSEGTVPGTEAFF
TRBD2	.	TRBJ2-3	TRBV7-8	TGTGCCAGCAGCCGGACTAGCGGGGGCGGGGCAGATACGCAGTATTTT	CASSRTSGGGADTQYF
.	.	TRBJ2-7	TRBV9	TGTGCCAGCAGCGTAGCTCCAGGCCAATTTCTGTACTTC	CASSVAPGQFLYF
TRBD1	few	TRBJ1-1	TRBV11-1	TGTGCCAGCAGCCCGCAGGACAGGGGAGGGACTGAAGCTTTCTTT	CASSPQDRGGTEAFF
TRBD1	once	TRBJ2-2	TRBV6-4	TGTGCCAGCCGCGAGGGGACAGGGGCGAACACCGGGGAGCTGTTTTTT	CASREGTGANTGELFF
.	.	TRBJ1-2	TRBV5-6	TGTGCCAGCAGCTCTGATACAGGGTATGGCTACACCTTC	CASSSDTGYGYTF
TRBD2	.	TRBJ2-7	TRBV7-2	TGTGCCAGCAGCCCCCTCGTAGCGGGGGAGCAGTACTTC	CASSPLVAGEQYF
.	.	TRBJ2-1	TRBV15	TGTGCCACCAGCGGGGGACTTCAGGGACGGTTCTTC	CATSGGLQGRFF
.	.	TRBJ2-7	TRBV27	TGTGCCAGCAGACAGAGTACAGGCGAGCAGTACTTC	CASRQSTGEQYF
TRBD1	.	TRBJ2-1	TRBV4-1	TGCGCCAGCAGCCAATGGGGACAGGGGGGTCACGGTGAGCAGTTCTTC	CASSQWGQGGHGEQFF
TRBD1	.	TRBJ2-1	TRBV4-1	TGCGCCAGCAGCCAAGTGGCGACAGGGGACAATGAGCAGTTCTTC	CASSQVATGDNEQFF
.	.	TRBJ1-6	TRBV7-3	TGTGCCAGCAGCTTAAGCGCTGCGGGATCACCCCTCCACTTT	CASSLSAAGSPLHF
TRBD2	.	TRBJ2-1	TRBV6-1	TGTGCCAGCAGTGAAGAAGCTAGCGGGGGAACTGAGCAGTTCTTC	CASSEEASGGTEQFF
TRBD1	once	TRBJ1-1	TRBV19	TGTGCCAGTAGCACAGGGGTGAACACTGAAGCTTTCTTT	CASSTGVNTEAFF
.	.	TRBJ2-5	TRBV18	TGTGCCAGCTCACCTAGCGTGGAGACCCAGTACTTC	CASSPSVETQYF
.	.	TRBJ1-2	TRBV29-1	TGCAGCGTTGAAGGCGGCGGGGAGAACTATGGCTACACCTTC	CSVEGGGENYGYTF
TRBD1	once	TRBJ1-5	TRBV7-2	TGTGCCAGCAGCGCCCCCCTTCGACAGGGCCGAAATCAGCCCCAGCATTTT	CASSAPLRQGRNQPQHF
TRBD1	once	TRBJ2-7	TRBV5-1	TGCGCCAGCAGCTTGGTGGGACAGGGGCCTTACGAGCAGTACTTC	CASSLVGQGPYEQYF
TRBD1	.	TRBJ2-5	TRBV19	TGTGCCAGTAGGAATCTGGACAGGGGAGAGACCCAGTACTTC	CASRNLDRGETQYF
.	.	TRBJ1-1	TRBV7-3	TGTGCCAGCAGCTTAACGGTGGATCAGGCAGATGAAGCTTTCTTT	CASSLTVDQADEAFF
.	.	TRBJ1-2	TRBV13	TGTGCCAGCAGCCTTTCCGCGGGGTGGGACGGCTACACCTTC	CASSLSAGWDGYTF
.	.	TRBJ1-1	TRBV27	TGTGCCAGCAGTCTGAGGGGGACCCTCCAAGAGGGCACTGAAGCTTTCTTT	CASSLRGTLQEGTEAFF
.	.	TRBJ1-2	TRBV14	TGTGCCAGCAGCCCGACGGGTTCCTATGGCTACACCTTC	CASSPTGSYGYTF
TRBD1	.	TRBJ1-6	TRBV11-3	TGTGCCAGCAGATCCCGGACAGGGGGAGGTTCACCCCTCCACTTT	CASRSRTGGGSPLHF
TRBD2	.	TRBJ2-3	TRBV7-2	TGTGCCAGCAGCCCCCGAGGTTGGCGGGGGACTAGCACAGATACGCAGTATTTT	CASSPRGWRGTSTDTQYF
.	.	TRBJ1-2	TRBV18	TGTGCCAGCTCACCGTCGACGGCGGGCTATGGCTACACCTTC	CASSPSTAGYGYTF
.	.	TRBJ2-7	TRBV9	TGTGCCAGCAGCGTAGGAACAGGGAGAACCTACGAGCAGTACTTC	CASSVGTGRTYEQYF
TRBD2	.	TRBJ2-1	TRBV2	TGTGCCAGCAGTACGGGGGAGGGCTACAATGAGCAGTTCTTC	CASSTGEGYNEQFF
TRBD1	.	TRBJ1-1	TRBV29-1	TGCAGCGTTTTGACAGGGATGAACACTGAAGCTTTCTTT	CSVLTGMNTEAFF
.	.	TRBJ1-2	TRBV27	TGTGCCAGCACCCCGTACCCCCCAGCTAACTATGGCTACACCTTC	CASTPYPPANYGYTF
TRBD1	.	TRBJ2-3	TRBV7-3	TGTGCCAGCAGCTTAACCCGGGACAGTGCAGATACGCAGTATTTT	CASSLTRDSADTQYF
TRBD1	.	TRBJ1-4	TRBV4-2	TGTGCCAGCAGCCAAGGGCCGTCCCCGGGACAGGGTTTAGTTGTCCGGGAAAAACTGTTTTTT	CASSQGPSPGQGLVVREKLFF
.	.	TRBJ2-2	TRBV18	TGTGCCAGCTCACCCTTCGGAGCGGGGAACACCGGGGAGCTGTTTTTT	CASSPFGAGNTGELFF
.	.	TRBJ1-2	TRBV30	TGTGCCCGATCCGGGTGGAGTAATGGCTACACCTTC	CARSGWSNGYTF
TRBD1	.	TRBJ2-2	TRBV19	TGTGCCAGTAGCAACGGACAGGGGGCGAACACCGGGGAGCTGTTTTTT	CASSNGQGANTGELFF
TRBD1	.	TRBJ1-1	TRBV6-1	TGTGCCAGCATCCGGGACAGGGTGGTCGCTTTCTTT	CASIRDRVVAFF
.	.	TRBJ1-5	TRBV4-2	TGTGCCAGCAGCCAAGTGCAGGGATTGAGCAATCAGCCCCAGCATTTT	CASSQVQGLSNQPQHF
TRBD1	.	TRBJ1-4	TRBV19	TGTGCCAGTAGTCCACGGGACAGGGAGAATGAAAAACTGTTTTTT	CASSPRDRENEKLFF
.	.	TRBJ2-5	TRBV18	TGTGCCAGCTCACCATCCGGGGAGACCCAGTACTTC	CASSPSGETQYF
TRBD1	.	TRBJ2-5	TRBV19	TGTGCCAGTAGTCCACACGACAGGGACCCTCAAGAGACCCAGTACTTC	CASSPHDRDPQETQYF
TRBD2	.	TRBJ2-3	TRBV7-3	TGTGCCAGCAGCCCAGGGACTAGCGGGGGGCGGGTAGATACGCAGTATTTT	CASSPGTSGGRVDTQYF
TRBD1	few	TRBJ1-1	TRBV18	TGTGCCAGCTCACCACCTGGCAGGGGGAATCCTGAAGCTTTCTTT	CASSPPGRGNPEAFF
.	.	TRBJ2-5	TRBV12-5	TGTGCTAGTGCCTCGACACTCTACCAAGAGACCCAGTACTTC	CASASTLYQETQYF
TRBD1	few	TRBJ2-5	TRBV7-6	TGTGCCAGCAGCTTACTCACAGGGGGCAAAGAGACCCAGTACTTC	CASSLLTGGKETQYF
TRBD2	.	TRBJ2-5	TRBV27	TGTGCCAGCAGGAGCGGGGGCGGAGAGACCCAGTACTTC	CASRSGGGETQYF
TRBD1	.	TRBJ2-7	TRBV5-6	TGTGCCAGCAGCGGAGGACAGGGAAGGGGAGGATACGAGCAGTACTTC	CASSGGQGRGGYEQYF
.	.	TRBJ1-3	TRBV5-6	TGTGCCAGCATGGGGGGAAACACCACATATTTT	CASMGGNTTYF
TRBD1	.	TRBJ1-4	TRBV27	TGTGCCAGCAGTTTAAGCGTGGGACAGAATGAAAAACTGTTTTTT	CASSLSVGQNEKLFF
TRBD1	.	TRBJ1-2	TRBV7-2	TGTGCCAGCAGCCCCAGGGACAGGGGGCGTCTCGGCTACACCTTC	CASSPRDRGRLGYTF
.	.	TRBJ1-1	TRBV19	TGTGCCACCCGCCCCTTAGAGGGGAGGGGACCCAACACTGAAGCTTTCTTT	CATRPLEGRGPNTEAFF
.	.	TRBJ2-1	TRBV9	TGTGCCAGCAGCGTAAGCCCCCGGGGGTCGGGTGAGCAGTTCTTC	CASSVSPRGSGEQFF
TRBD1	.	TRBJ2-7	TRBV6-1	TGTGCCAGCTATACCACAGGGGCCCCATACGAGCAGTACTTC	CASYTTGAPYEQYF